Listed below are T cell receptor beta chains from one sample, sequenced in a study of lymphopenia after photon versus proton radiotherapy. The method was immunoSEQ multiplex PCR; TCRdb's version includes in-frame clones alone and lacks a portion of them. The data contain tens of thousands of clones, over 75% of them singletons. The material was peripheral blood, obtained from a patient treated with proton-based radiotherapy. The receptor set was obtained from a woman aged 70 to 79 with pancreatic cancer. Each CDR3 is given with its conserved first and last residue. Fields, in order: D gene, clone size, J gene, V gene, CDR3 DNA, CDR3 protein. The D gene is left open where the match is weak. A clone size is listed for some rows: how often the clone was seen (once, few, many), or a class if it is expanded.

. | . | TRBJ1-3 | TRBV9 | TGTGCCAGCAGCGTAGCGGGGACCGGAAACACCATATATTTT | CASSVAGTGNTIYF
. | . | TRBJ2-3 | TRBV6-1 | TGTGCCAGCAGTGAATCCCTACTAGATACGCAGTATTTT | CASSESLLDTQYF
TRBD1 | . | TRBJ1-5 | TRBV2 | TGTGCCAGCAGCGAAGAACGACAGGGATTTCAGCCCCAGCATTTT | CASSEERQGFQPQHF
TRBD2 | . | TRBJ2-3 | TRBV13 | TGTGCCAGCAGCCCCCGTGAGGTAGCGGGGCCAGATACGCAGTATTTT | CASSPREVAGPDTQYF
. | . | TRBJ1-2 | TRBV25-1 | TGTGCCAGCAGTAAACAGGGCAGGGGAGAGGGCTACACCTTC | CASSKQGRGEGYTF
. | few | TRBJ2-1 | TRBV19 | TGTGCCAGTAGTGAGGGTAGGTATGGTATACAGCAGTTCTTC | CASSEGRYGIQQFF
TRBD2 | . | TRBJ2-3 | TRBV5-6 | TGTGCCAGCAGCTTGTTAGGACTAGCGGGAGGGACAGATACGCAGTATTTT | CASSLLGLAGGTDTQYF
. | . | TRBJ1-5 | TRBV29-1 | TGCAGCGTTGGGGCAGGGGCCAGGCAGCCCCAGCATTTT | CSVGAGARQPQHF
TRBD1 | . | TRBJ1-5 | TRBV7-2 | TGTGCCAGCAGCTCTTGGACAGGAGGAGGTCAGCCCCAGCATTTT | CASSSWTGGGQPQHF
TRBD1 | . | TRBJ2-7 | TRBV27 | TGTGCCAGCAGTTTCCTCAGGCCCCGACAGGGAGAGATACCAGCCTCCTACGAGCAGTACTTC | CASSFLRPRQGEIPASYEQYF
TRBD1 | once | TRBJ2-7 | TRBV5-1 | TGCGCCAGCAGCCCCCGGGACAGTACCTACGAGCAGTACTTC | CASSPRDSTYEQYF
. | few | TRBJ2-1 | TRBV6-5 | TGTGCCAGCAGAACGCCGGGTCCCTACAATGAGCAGTTCTTC | CASRTPGPYNEQFF
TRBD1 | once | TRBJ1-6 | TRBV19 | TGTGCCAGTAGTATGGGCCAGGGGGCATCACCCCTCCACTTT | CASSMGQGASPLHF
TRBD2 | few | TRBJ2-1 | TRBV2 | TGTGCCAGCAGTGGCCTAGCGGGATTGAATGAGCAGTTCTTC | CASSGLAGLNEQFF
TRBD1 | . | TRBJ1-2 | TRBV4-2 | TGTGCCAGCAGCCAGGAAGACAGGGAAACTAACTATGGCTACACCTTC | CASSQEDRETNYGYTF
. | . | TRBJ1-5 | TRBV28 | TGTGCCAGCCACTATTCGGGGGCTGGCAATCAGCCCCAGCATTTT | CASHYSGAGNQPQHF
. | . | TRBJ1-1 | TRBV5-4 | TGTGCCAGCAGCTTGGACCTCACTGAAGCTTTCTTT | CASSLDLTEAFF
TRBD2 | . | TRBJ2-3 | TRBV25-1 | TGTGCCAGCAGTGCCGCTAGCGGGAGCCGGGATACGCAGTATTTT | CASSAASGSRDTQYF
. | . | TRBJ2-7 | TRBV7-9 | TGTGCCAGCAGCCCTCGGGAGAGCCCCTACGAGCAGTACTTC | CASSPRESPYEQYF
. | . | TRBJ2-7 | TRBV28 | TGTGCCAGCAATGCCGCCTACGAGCAGTACTTC | CASNAAYEQYF
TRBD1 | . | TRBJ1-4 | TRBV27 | TGTGCCAGCAGTAAGACCTCAGGGGGCCCTAATGAAAAACTGTTTTTT | CASSKTSGGPNEKLFF
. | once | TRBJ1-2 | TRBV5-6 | TGTGCCAGCAGCTTGAATCCCGCCTCTAACTATGGCTACACCTTC | CASSLNPASNYGYTF
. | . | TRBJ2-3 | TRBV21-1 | TGTGCCAGCAGCATCTCGGGACTAGCAGATACGCAGTATTTT | CASSISGLADTQYF
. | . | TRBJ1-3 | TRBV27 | TGTGCCAGCAGTTTGGACGGGAGCTCTGGAAACACCATATATTTT | CASSLDGSSGNTIYF
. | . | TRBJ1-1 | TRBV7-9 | TGTGCCAGCAGCCAAACTACAGGCATGAACACTGAAGCTTTCTTT | CASSQTTGMNTEAFF
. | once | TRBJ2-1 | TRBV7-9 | TGTGCCAGCAGCTTTATCCGGGACCCGGAGAATGAGCAGTTCTTC | CASSFIRDPENEQFF
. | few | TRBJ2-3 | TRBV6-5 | TGTGCCAGCAGTTACTCTGGTCAGCCCCGCACAGATACGCAGTATTTT | CASSYSGQPRTDTQYF
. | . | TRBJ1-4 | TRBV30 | TGTGCCTGGAGTGTACCCCAGTTATACAATGAAAAACTGTTTTTT | CAWSVPQLYNEKLFF
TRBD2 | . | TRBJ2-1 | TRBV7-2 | TGTGCCAGCAGCCCGCCGACTAGCCGCTGGGGCAATGAGCAGTTCTTC | CASSPPTSRWGNEQFF
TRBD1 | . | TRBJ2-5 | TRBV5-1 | TGCGCCAGCACTAGGACAGGGGGGGCAGAGACCCAGTACTTC | CASTRTGGAETQYF
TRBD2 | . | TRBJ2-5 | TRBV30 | TGTGCCTGGACTACGGGAGCGGGACTCCAAGAGACCCAGTACTTC | CAWTTGAGLQETQYF
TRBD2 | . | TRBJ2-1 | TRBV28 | TGTGCCAGCAGTTTGCGGGAGACTCGAATTAATGAGCAGTTCTTC | CASSLRETRINEQFF
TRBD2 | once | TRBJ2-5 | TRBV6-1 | TGTGCCCTAGGGAGGGATCAAGAGACCCAGTACTTC | CALGRDQETQYF
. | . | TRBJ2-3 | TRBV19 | TGTGCCAGTAGACCTCCTGCTTATGGACAGGAGGGGACAGATACGCAGTATTTT | CASRPPAYGQEGTDTQYF
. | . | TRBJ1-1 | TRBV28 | TGTGCCAGCAGTTTAACCCCGGGGGAGGAAACTGAAGCTTTCTTT | CASSLTPGEETEAFF